Presented here are 26 T cell receptor beta chains from one specimen sequenced in a study of cytomegalovirus exposure and HLA in healthy donors. Amplification used 60 Vbeta primers and 13 Jbeta primers. Data came from immunoSEQ multiplex PCR; TCRdb stores just in-frame clones and leaves some out. Seen here are around 210,000 clones, around 80% observed once, and the top ten hold about 0.45%. The source material was PBMCs. These receptor sequences come from a boy between 10 and 17 years old in good health and CMV-seronegative.

This clone was detected only a few times. The CDR3 loop reads CASSYIRGLGEKLFF. CDR3 bases: TGTGCCAGCAGTTACATAAGGGGCCTGGGTGAAAAACTGTTTTTT. The V and J genes are TRBV6-5 and TRBJ1-4, with D tentatively TRBD1 (5 bases). The CDR3 runs to 15 residues. Trimming took off 2 bases at V and 7 bases at J, with 14 bases between the two ends. Germline CDR1 is MNHEY and CDR2 is SVGAGI.

The V call is TRBV5-1, the J call TRBJ2-1, with 8 bases fitting TRBD2. Germline CDR1 reads SGHRS; CDR2 reads YFSETQ. This CDR3 spans 13 amino acids. The J segment lost 7 bases and the V segment lost 4 bases, leaving 4 bases of the junction unmatched. CDR3 sequence (DNA): TGCGCCAGCAGCCGCCCGGGGGGGAATGAGCAGTTCTTC. Its protein product is CASSRPGGNEQFF. Using reference TRBV5-1 and TRBJ2-1 for the parts outside the CDR3, the full variable domain is KAGVTQTPRYLIKTRGQQVTLSCSPISGHRSVSWYQQTPGQGLQFLFEYFSETQRNKGNFPGRFSGRQFSNSRSEMNVSTLELGDSALYLCASSRPGGNEQFFGPGTRLTVL.

The gene calls are TRBV5-1 and TRBJ1-1; 8 bases are a match to TRBD1. V lost 4 bases and J lost 5; bases outside the gene matches: 7. The CDR3 covers 14 residues. CDR1 is SGHRS and CDR2 is YFSETQ in the germline V gene. CDR3 region: CASSSDRGRTEAFF. CDR3 DNA sequence: TGCGCCAGCAGCAGCGACAGGGGTCGGACTGAAGCTTTCTTT.

The chain couples TRBV19 to TRBJ2-6, with D possibly being TRBD2 (5 bases). Germline CDR1 reads LNHDA; CDR2 reads SQIVND (reference sequence). V lost 3 bases and J 0 bases, leaving 9 bases between the germline ends. CDR3 length: 16 amino acids. The CDR3 bases are TGTGCCAGTAGTATTGGACTGGCCTCTGGGGCCAACGTCCTGACTTTC. It encodes CASSIGLASGANVLTF.

This clone was counted once. The V call is TRBV6-6, the J call TRBJ2-1; perhaps TRBD2 as D (5 bases). This CDR3 contains 15 residues. V was shortened by 5 bases and J by 6 bases, with 17 bases between the two germline ends. Germline V gene sequence: CDR1 MNHNY, CDR2 SVGAGI (reference sequence). The CDR3 region is CASSNLPGWRNEQFF. DNA of the CDR3: TGTGCCAGCAGTAACCTCCCGGGGTGGCGCAATGAGCAGTTCTTC.

Comments on this clone: This same CDR3 is encoded by further DNA sequences in the sample. This chain connects TRBV6-4 to TRBJ1-1; D might be TRBD1 (6 bases). Looked up from germline, CDR1 is MRHNA and CDR2 is SNTAGT. The V end lost 5 bases, the J end lost 2 bases, and 18 bases lay between the germline ends. The CDR3 is 16 residues long. CDR3 coding DNA: TGTGCCAGCAGTCCTACCACTGACGGGACAAACACTGAAGCTTTCTTT. This encodes CASSPTTDGTNTEAFF.

Details on this clone: The sample has other DNA sequences that encode this CDR3 too. The genes are TRBV10-3 and TRBJ2-5, with 8 nucleotides matching TRBD1. The length of the CDR3 is 14 residues. Trimming at V came to 2 bases and at J to 1 base, leaving 0 bases not matched to a gene. The V gene's germline CDR1 is ENHRY and CDR2 SYGVKD. CDR3 sequence reads: CAISEDRGQETQYF. The CDR3 region has the DNA TGTGCCATCAGTGAGGACAGGGGCCAAGAGACCCAGTACTTC.

The gene calls are TRBV30 and TRBJ1-4; 8 positions match TRBD1. The trim removed 2 bases at V and 7 bases at J, leaving 3 bases unmatched. Germline V CDR1 and CDR2: GTSNPN, SVGIG (reference sequence). This CDR3 region has 13 residues. The CDR3 region is CAWSSTGGEKLFF. The CDR3 region has the DNA TGTGCCTGGAGTAGTACAGGGGGTGAAAAACTGTTTTTT.

This chain joins TRBV5-6 and TRBJ1-3, with 10 bases lining up with TRBD1. This CDR3 region has 19 residues. Germline values: CDR1 SGHDT, CDR2 YYEEEE. The trim removed 1 base at V and 1 base at J, leaving 11 bases unmatched. The CDR3 sequence is CASSLTGTGVDGSGNTIYF. CDR3 sequence (DNA): TGTGCCAGCAGCTTGACCGGGACAGGGGTCGATGGATCTGGAAACACCATATATTTT.

The V gene is TRBV19, the J gene TRBJ2-1; TRBD2 aligns across 10 bases. The CDR3 runs 16 residues. Trimming removed 4 bases from V and 1 base from J; junction bases left unmatched: 4. Germline CDR1 is LNHDA and CDR2 is SQIVND (reference sequence). The CDR3 loop reads CASSTLAGGSYNEQFF. CDR3 in DNA: TGTGCCAGTAGTACATTAGCGGGAGGTTCCTACAATGAGCAGTTCTTC.

The V and J genes are TRBV10-2 and TRBJ2-3; 13 bases are shared with TRBD2. Looked up from germline, CDR1 is WSHSY and CDR2 is SAAADI. This CDR3 is built from 15 residues. J gave up 6 bases and V 6 bases, and 6 bases lay outside the gene matches. The CDR3 reads CASSPGLAGPDTQYF. The CDR3 DNA is TGCGCCAGCAGCCCGGGACTAGCGGGACCCGATACGCAGTATTTT.

The V call is TRBV5-1, the J call TRBJ1-6; 9 bases agree with TRBD1. V shed 4 bases and J 0 bases; nucleotides not matched to a gene: 2. The CDR3 runs 16 residues. Germline CDR1 is SGHRS and CDR2 is YFSETQ. Written as DNA, the CDR3 is TGCGCCAGCAGCGGGACAGGGAGCTCCTATAATTCACCCCTCCACTTT. Amino acid sequence: CASSGTGSSYNSPLHF.

For the CDR3, the DNA is TGTGCCAGCAGTGTAGAGCGGGACACCGGGGAGCTGTTTTTT. Protein product: CASSVERDTGELFF. This chain uses TRBV6-1 with TRBJ2-2; weak D call: TRBD2 (6 bases). V shed 4 bases and J shed 3 bases, with 9 bases lying between them. Looked up from germline, CDR1 is MNHNS and CDR2 is SASEGT. This CDR3 is built from 14 residues.

The rearrangement uses TRBV4-1 and TRBJ1-3; possibly TRBD1 for D (6 bases). CDR1 MGHRA and CDR2 YSYEKL come from the germline V gene. The CDR3 is 17 amino acids. The V end was cut by 0 bases, the J end by 0 bases, with 12 bases between. The CDR3: CASSQDGTGSSGNTIYF. In DNA form, the CDR3 reads TGCGCCAGCAGCCAAGATGGTACAGGGAGCTCTGGAAACACCATATATTTT.

CDR3 sequence reads: CASSQGSGGYTEAFF. The DNA of the CDR3 is TGTGCCAGCAGCCAAGGTTCAGGGGGCTACACTGAAGCTTTCTTT. This chain joins TRBV14 and TRBJ1-1; 8 bases line up with TRBD1. J gave up 3 bases and V 1 base, and 4 bases lay outside the gene matches. The CDR3 is 15 residues long. CDR1 SGHDN and CDR2 FVKESK come from the germline V gene.

The chain carries TRBV7-6 and TRBJ1-5, with 10 nucleotides matching TRBD1. Germline loops: CDR1 SGHVS, CDR2 FNYEAQ. This CDR3 has 14 residues. The junction had 8 bases not matched to a gene; V was cut back by 4 bases and J by 11 bases. The chain's CDR3 is CASSSTGGPTAQHF. Written as DNA, the CDR3 is TGTGCCAGCAGCTCGACAGGGGGCCCCACGGCCCAGCATTTT.

The table lists this clone with a few counts. The chain joins TRBV7-2 to TRBJ1-5; 10 nucleotides match TRBD1. CDR1 and CDR2 from the germline V gene are SGHTA and FQGNSA. Trimming at V came to 5 bases and at J to 5 bases, leaving 6 bases not matched to a gene. The CDR3 runs to 15 residues. The CDR3 region is CASSKPGTGDQPQHF. CDR3 bases: TGTGCCAGCAGCAAACCCGGGACAGGGGATCAGCCCCAGCATTTT.

The J gene is TRBJ2-5, the V gene TRBV2, with a weak D call TRBD1 (5 bases). Trimming stripped 0 bases from V and 5 bases from J, with 10 bases between. Germline CDR1 SNHLY, CDR2 FYNNEI. The CDR3 runs 14 residues. The CDR3 reads CASSEAQGVETQYF. CDR3 in DNA: TGTGCCAGCAGTGAAGCGCAAGGGGTCGAGACCCAGTACTTC.

This chain links TRBV6-1 with TRBJ1-1, with TRBD1 as a possible D gene (6 bases). The CDR3 sequence is 13 residues long. From germline, CDR1 is MNHNS and CDR2 SASEGT. With 9 bases removed from V and 4 bases from J, the gap between germline ends came to 15 bases. Here the CDR3 DNA reads TGTGCCAGTCCAGGGGTTGGGGGCACTGAAGCTTTCTTT. Translating it yields CASPGVGGTEAFF.

In its sample, this clone was seen a few times. V is TRBV27 and J is TRBJ1-1, with 8 bases matching TRBD1. Germline assignment: CDR1 MNHEY and CDR2 SMNVEV (reference sequence). Germline trimming cut 5 bases from V and 2 bases from J; bases unmatched to any gene: 10. The CDR3 totals 16 residues. The CDR3 region is CASSPGQGGFNTEAFF. In nucleotides, the CDR3 is TGTGCCAGCAGTCCTGGACAGGGAGGTTTTAACACTGAAGCTTTCTTT.

This clone appeared once. V is TRBV30 and J is TRBJ2-5; 16 nucleotides align to TRBD2. TRBJ2-7 explains the end of the DNA better; the J call may be wrong. Germline V gives CDR1 GTSNPN, CDR2 SVGIG (reference sequence). CDR3 size: 17 residues. CDR3: CAWTGLAGGPLSYEQYF. CDR3 in DNA: TGTGCCTGGACGGGACTAGCGGGAGGGCCGCTCTCCTACGAGCAGTACTTC.

The chain employs TRBV10-3 and TRBJ2-6; possible D gene TRBD2, 5 bases. The V and J ends lost 8 bases and 2 bases respectively, with 31 bases between them. The CDR3 covers 21 residues. The germline CDR1 and CDR2 sequences are ENHRY and SYGVKD. CDR3 sequence: CAIFWTSSRTVVVPGANVLTF. CDR3 bases: TGTGCCATCTTCTGGACTTCTAGTCGGACGGTTGTAGTCCCTGGGGCCAACGTCCTGACTTTC.

This clone was recorded a few times. The chain couples TRBV5-4 to TRBJ1-2, with 9 bases lining up with TRBD1. Trimming cost V 4 bases and J 1 base; bases outside gene matches: 11. CDR1 and CDR2 from the germline V gene are SGHNT and YYREEE (reference sequence). The CDR3 is made up of 17 amino acids. CDR3 in amino acids: CASSIPGQGLFNYGYTF. Here the CDR3 DNA reads TGTGCCAGCAGCATACCGGGACAGGGCCTATTTAACTATGGCTACACCTTC. Combining the CDR3 with reference TRBV5-4 and TRBJ1-2 gives the whole variable domain ETGVTQSPTHLIKTRGQQVTLRCSSQSGHNTVSWYQQALGQGPQFIFQYYREEENGRGNFPPRFSGLQFPNYSSELNVNALELDDSALYLCASSIPGQGLFNYGYTFGSGTRLTVV.

V is TRBV4-1 and J is TRBJ1-1; D is possibly TRBD1 (5 bases). CDR1 and CDR2 (germline): MGHRA, YSYEKL. Trimming cost V 6 bases and J 0 bases, with 11 bases left between them. CDR3 length equals 14 residues. The CDR3 spells CASSHRSMNTEAFF. The DNA for the CDR3 is TGCGCCAGCAGTCACAGGTCCATGAACACTGAAGCTTTCTTT.

This clone appeared a single time. The rearrangement uses TRBV9 and TRBJ2-7, with a tentative D call TRBD2 (6 bases). This CDR3 has 15 amino acids. The germline V and J ends were trimmed by 3 bases and 4 bases, with 17 bases remaining between them. Germline CDR1 and CDR2: SGDLS and YYNGEE. Here the CDR3 DNA reads TGTGCCAGCAGCGAGGGGACCGGGGGAGGATACGAGCAGTACTTC. It translates to CASSEGTGGGYEQYF. Together with reference TRBV9 and TRBJ2-7, the CDR3 gives the full variable domain: DSGVTQTPKHLITATGQRVTLRCSPRSGDLSVYWYQQSLDQGLQFLIQYYNGEERAKGNILERFSAQQFPDLHSELNLSSLELGDSALYFCASSEGTGGGYEQYFGPGTRLTVT.

V is TRBV6-4 and J is TRBJ1-1; 10 nucleotides align to TRBD1. Germline V gives CDR1 MRHNA, CDR2 SNTAGT. This CDR3 has 14 residues. V gave up 3 bases and J gave up 4 bases; unmatched junction bases: 2. CDR3 DNA sequence: TGTGCCAGCAGTGATGGACAGGGGGGCACTGAAGCTTTCTTT. Amino acid sequence: CASSDGQGGTEAFF.